The sequence of this TCR beta chain was determined in a study of control samples from healthy donors and cancer patients. The V and J ends lost 4 bases and 8 bases, in that order; junction bases with no gene match: 7. The germline CDR1 and CDR2 sequences are LNHDA and SQIVND (reference sequence). The CDR3 extends over 15 amino acids. Sequenced by immunoSEQ multiplex PCR; TCRdb stores in-frame clones only, minus some. The sample consists of about 190,000 clones, 91% of them appearing once. The sample comprised blood. The rearrangement uses TRBV19 and TRBJ1-6; TRBD1 aligns across 8 bases. This TCR came from a man aged 30-40 years in good health. This CDR3 is CASSTPDRGYSPLHF. CDR3 coding DNA: TGTGCCAGTAGTACCCCCGACAGGGGCTATTCACCCCTCCACTTT. The full variable domain, rest sourced from reference TRBV19 and TRBJ1-6, is DGGITQSPKYLFRKEGQNVTLSCEQNLNHDAMYWYRQDPGQGLRLIYYSQIVNDFQKGDIAEGYSVSREKKESFPLTVTSAQKNPTAFYLCASSTPDRGYSPLHFGNGTRLTVT.